This TCR beta chain was obtained from a study of Graves' ophthalmopathy and Graves' hyperthyroidism. Study results and caveats: Blood contained most expanded thyroid clonotypes exceeding 0.001 frequency.

This CDR3 is 15 amino acids long. Germline CDR1 LNHDA, CDR2 SQIVND (reference sequence). V lost 7 bases to trimming and J lost 0 bases, with 15 bases between them. The sample holds many counts of this clonotype. The target antigen is unknown. As the template, RNA transcripts were used to amplify TCR beta CDR3 regions. HTBI primers were used in a first-round RT-PCR, which preceded a second-round multiplex PCR. TCRdb re-called the multiplex PCR reads through MiXCR, storing one row per CDR3 protein. The top ten clones hold approximately 20% of a sample with 40,000 to 50,000 distinct CDR3 sequences, over 45% of them seen once. Disease in donors with ophthalmopathy had moderate-to-severe activity, CAS ≥3, NOSPECS ≥4 and under 3 months' duration. PBMCs were isolated by Ficoll-Paque density gradient centrifugation, using 7.5 to 10 ml of fresh peripheral blood as the starting material.

The sequence came from an adult man with Graves' ophthalmopathy. The chain carries TRBV19 and TRBJ1-2; a possible D gene is TRBD1 (6 bases). Material for sequencing was peripheral blood. Written as DNA, the CDR3 is TGTGCCAGTATTACGGACAGCTTGACTAACTATGGCTACACCTTC. The encoded protein is CASITDSLTNYGYTF.